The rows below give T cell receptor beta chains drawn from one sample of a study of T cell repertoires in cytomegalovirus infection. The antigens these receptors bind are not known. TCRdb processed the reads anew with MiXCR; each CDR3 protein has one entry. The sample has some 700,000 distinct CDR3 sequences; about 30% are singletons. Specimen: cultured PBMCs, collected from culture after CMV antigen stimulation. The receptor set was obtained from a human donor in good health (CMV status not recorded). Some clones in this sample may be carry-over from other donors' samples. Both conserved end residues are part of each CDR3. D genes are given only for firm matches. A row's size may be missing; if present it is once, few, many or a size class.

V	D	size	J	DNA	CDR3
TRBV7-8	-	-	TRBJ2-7	TGTGCCAGCACCTACCAGGTAGAGAGGGTTTCCTTCTACGAGCAGTACTTC	CASTYQVERVSFYEQYF
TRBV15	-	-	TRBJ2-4	TGTGCCACCAGCACCCTGGGACGGAGCATTCAGTACTTC	CATSTLGRSIQYF
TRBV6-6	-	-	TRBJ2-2	TGTGCCAGCAGATGGCTAGAAACCGGGGAGCTGTTTTTT	CASRWLETGELFF
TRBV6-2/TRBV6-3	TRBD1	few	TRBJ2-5	TGTGCCAGCACCCCCCCGGACAGGGGACAAGAGACCCAGTACTTC	CASTPPDRGQETQYF
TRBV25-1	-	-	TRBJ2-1	TGTGCCAGCAGTGATGGGGTAGCCTACAATGAGCAGTTCTTC	CASSDGVAYNEQFF
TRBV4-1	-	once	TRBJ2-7	TGCGCCAGCAGCCAAGAAGGCCAAAGGGGAACCTACGAGCAGTACTTC	CASSQEGQRGTYEQYF
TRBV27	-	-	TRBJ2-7	TGTGCCAGCAGGTTGATGGGGTCGTCCTACGAGCAGTACTTC	CASRLMGSSYEQYF
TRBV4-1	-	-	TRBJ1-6	TGCGCCAGCAGCCAATACGGACAGTTAAATTCACCCCTCCACTTT	CASSQYGQLNSPLHF
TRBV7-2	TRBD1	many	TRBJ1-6	TGTGCCAGCAGCCCACAGGGGAATAATTCACCCCTCCACTTT	CASSPQGNNSPLHF
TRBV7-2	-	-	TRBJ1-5	TGTGCCAGCAGCTTATCAGGAAATGACAATCAGCCCCAGCATTTT	CASSLSGNDNQPQHF
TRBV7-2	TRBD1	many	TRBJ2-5	TGTGCCAGCAGCTCCATTGACAGGGGCGGGTCCCAGTACTTC	CASSSIDRGGSQYF
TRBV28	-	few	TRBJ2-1	TGTGCCAGCCGCTCTCCCCCGGACCAATCAGGGGAGCAGTTCTTC	CASRSPPDQSGEQFF
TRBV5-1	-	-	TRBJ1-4	TGCGCCAGCAGCTTGGGACAGGAGGGTGAAAAACTGTTTTTT	CASSLGQEGEKLFF
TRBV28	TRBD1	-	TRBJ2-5	TGTGCCAGAAGTTTAGGCCGGGACAGCGAACAAGAGACCCAGTACTTC	CARSLGRDSEQETQYF
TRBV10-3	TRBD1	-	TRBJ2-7	TGTGCCATCAGCCGGGACAGGGGGGACCTGTACGAGCAGTACTTC	CAISRDRGDLYEQYF
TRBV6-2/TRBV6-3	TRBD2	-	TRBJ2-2	TGTGCCAGCAGTTACGCGGGGGGGAGGACGAACACCGGGGAGCTGTTTTTT	CASSYAGGRTNTGELFF
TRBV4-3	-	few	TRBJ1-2	TGCGCCAGCAGCCAAGGGGGGTCCGGGGACTATGGCTACACCTTC	CASSQGGSGDYGYTF
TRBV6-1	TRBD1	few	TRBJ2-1	TGTGCCAGCAGTGAAGGACAGGACAGGGGTAATGAGCAGTTCTTC	CASSEGQDRGNEQFF
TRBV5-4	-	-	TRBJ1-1	TGTGCCAGCAGCGTGGGACAAACGAACACTGAAGCTTTCTTT	CASSVGQTNTEAFF
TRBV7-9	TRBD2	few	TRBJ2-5	TGTGCCAGCAGCTTTCTGCTAGCGGGACAAGAGACCCAGTACTTC	CASSFLLAGQETQYF
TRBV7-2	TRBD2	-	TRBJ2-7	TGTGCCAGCAGCGTAGCCGGGACTAGCGGGACCTACGAGCAGTACTTC	CASSVAGTSGTYEQYF
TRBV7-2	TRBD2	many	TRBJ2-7	TGTGCCAGCAGCCTTTCGACTAGCGGTTCCTACGAGCAGTACTTC	CASSLSTSGSYEQYF
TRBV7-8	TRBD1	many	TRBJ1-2	TGTGCCAGCAGCTATAAATGGACAGGGGACTATGGCTACACCTTC	CASSYKWTGDYGYTF
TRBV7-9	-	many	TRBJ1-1	TGTGCCAGCAGCTTTATCCCAGGGCATAACACTGAAGCTTTCTTT	CASSFIPGHNTEAFF
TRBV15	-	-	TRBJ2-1	TGTGCCACCAGCACCCCCGGACAGACCCTAGGGAATGAGCAGTTCTTC	CATSTPGQTLGNEQFF
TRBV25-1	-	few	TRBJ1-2	TGTGCCAGCAGCGACACTAATGGCTACACCTTC	CASSDTNGYTF
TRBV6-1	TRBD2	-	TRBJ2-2	TGTGCCAGCAGTGTGCGGGGGGGCCTCACCGGGGAGCTGTTTTTT	CASSVRGGLTGELFF
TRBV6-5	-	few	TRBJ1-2	TGTGCCAGCAGCCGAGGATTGACCCGTAACTATGGCTACACCTTC	CASSRGLTRNYGYTF
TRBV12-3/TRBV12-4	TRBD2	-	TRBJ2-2	TGTGCCAGCAGTCCCCCCGGGGGGGGCGGAACCGGGGAGCTGTTTTTT	CASSPPGGGGTGELFF
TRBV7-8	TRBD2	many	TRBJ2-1	TGTGCCAGCAGCTTAAATGAATTGCGGGGGGGGTACAATGAGCAGTTCTTC	CASSLNELRGGYNEQFF
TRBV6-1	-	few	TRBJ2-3	TGTGCTCCACTAAACCGCCCATCGAGCACAGATACGCAGTATTTT	CAPLNRPSSTDTQYF
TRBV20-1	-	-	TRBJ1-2	TGCAGTTCCCTAGTGGGCGACGGCTACACCTTC	CSSLVGDGYTF
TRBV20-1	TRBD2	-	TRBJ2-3	TGCAGTGCTAGAGATCTTTTAGTAGCGGGAGGGCCAGTAGATACGCAGTATTTT	CSARDLLVAGGPVDTQYF
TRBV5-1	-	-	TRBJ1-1	TGCGCCAGCAGCTTGGAGCCGGGGGACACTGAAGCTTTCTTT	CASSLEPGDTEAFF
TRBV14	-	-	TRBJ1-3	TGTGCCAGCAGCCGAACCAGGGATTTTGGAAACACCATATATTTT	CASSRTRDFGNTIYF
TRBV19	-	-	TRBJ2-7	TGTGCCAGTAGTATAGGTGGTAGCGGCATATCCTACGAGCAGTACTTC	CASSIGGSGISYEQYF
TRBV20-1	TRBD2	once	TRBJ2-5	TGCAGTGCTAGAGAACCATTTCGGGGGGTGGTTGAGACCCAGTACTTC	CSAREPFRGVVETQYF
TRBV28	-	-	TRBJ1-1	TGTGCCATCTTGGGGAACACTGAAGCTTTCTTT	CAILGNTEAFF
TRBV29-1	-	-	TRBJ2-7	TGCAGCGTTGGGTCGACAGCCACCGAGCAGTACTTC	CSVGSTATEQYF
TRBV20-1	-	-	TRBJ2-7	TGCAGTGCTAGAGCAAGCTTCTACGAGCAGTACTTC	CSARASFYEQYF
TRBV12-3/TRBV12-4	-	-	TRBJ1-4	TGTGCCAGCAGTTTAAGCGGAGTGGAAAAACTGTTTTTT	CASSLSGVEKLFF